The rows below give T cell receptor beta chains drawn from one sample of a study of blood T cell repertoires in COVID-19. Generated by immunoSEQ multiplex PCR, the TCRdb table keeps only in-frame clones and is missing some. The sample has 150,000 to 250,000 clones; 75% to 85% are singletons. The sequenced sample consisted of peripheral blood. The receptors shown here come from a woman between 40 and 55 years old with COVID-19, enrolled during active disease. The CDR3 runs from the conserved cysteine through the conserved F or W. D genes are given only for firm matches. Clone size, where shown, is once, few, many, or a class for clones that have expanded.

abundance	v_gene	j_gene	d_gene	CDR3nt	CDR3aa
.	TRBV5-1	TRBJ2-6	.	TGCGCCAGCAGCCCCTTACAGGCCTCTGGGGCCAACGTCCTGACTTTC	CASSPLQASGANVLTF
.	TRBV3-1/TRBV3-2	TRBJ2-1	.	TGTGCCAGCAGCCAGGCGGGACTTACCTACAATGAGCAGTTCTTC	CASSQAGLTYNEQFF
.	TRBV5-1	TRBJ2-5	.	TGCGCCAGCGCTTCGGGGCTAGCGAAGTACCAAGAGACCCAGTACTTC	CASASGLAKYQETQYF
few	TRBV7-9	TRBJ2-3	TRBD2	TGTGCCAGCAGCTTCGCGGGAGCGGCAGATACGCAGTATTTT	CASSFAGAADTQYF
.	TRBV18	TRBJ1-1	TRBD1	TGTGCCAGCTCACCACAGACAGGGATGGAAGGGGCTTTCTTT	CASSPQTGMEGAFF
.	TRBV19	TRBJ2-1	TRBD2	TGTGCCAGTAGTTCTCCTAGCGGGGGCTACAATGAGCAGTTCTTC	CASSSPSGGYNEQFF
.	TRBV4-2	TRBJ1-5	.	TGTGCCAGCAGCCAAGATGACCGAGGACAGAGGGGCGATCAGCCCCAGCATTTT	CASSQDDRGQRGDQPQHF
.	TRBV7-3	TRBJ2-1	.	TGTGCCAGCAGCTTAAGTAGCATCAATGAGCAGTTCTTC	CASSLSSINEQFF
.	TRBV5-1	TRBJ2-7	TRBD2	TGCGCCAGCAGTCCCAGGGAGGGGTACGAGCAGTACTTC	CASSPREGYEQYF
.	TRBV5-1	TRBJ1-3	.	TGCGCCAGCAGCCAACAGTCGACGGGAAAAAACACCATATATTTT	CASSQQSTGKNTIYF
.	TRBV4-3	TRBJ1-2	TRBD1	TGCGCCAGCAGCCAGGATGGGACAGTTAACTATGGCTACACCTTC	CASSQDGTVNYGYTF
.	TRBV7-2	TRBJ2-5	.	TGTGCCAGCAGCCGTGAGGAGACCCAGTACTTC	CASSREETQYF
.	TRBV19	TRBJ1-5	.	TGTGCCAGTAGTCCCGGGATCCTAAATCAGCCCCAGCATTTT	CASSPGILNQPQHF
.	TRBV6-5	TRBJ1-1	TRBD1	TGTGCCAGTTCGGACAGGGGAGGGGCTGAAGCTTTCTTT	CASSDRGGAEAFF
.	TRBV4-1	TRBJ1-6	.	TGCGCCAGCAGCCCAAGTCACAGTTCCTATAATTCACCCCTCCACTTT	CASSPSHSSYNSPLHF
.	TRBV19	TRBJ1-5	.	TGTGCCAGTAGTCCAGGGTTTGGCGGTCAGCCCCAGCATTTT	CASSPGFGGQPQHF
.	TRBV7-6	TRBJ2-5	TRBD1	TGTGCCAGCAGCTTAGGCCCGGGACAGGGCCAAGAGACCCAGTACTTC	CASSLGPGQGQETQYF
.	TRBV5-4	TRBJ1-1	.	TGTGCCAGCAGCTTGGTTAGGGGCTCGGTGCTGAACACTGAAGCTTTCTTT	CASSLVRGSVLNTEAFF
.	TRBV18	TRBJ2-2	.	TGTGCCAGCTCACCCCCGTGGCAGGGGCCAAACACCGGGGAGCTGTTTTTT	CASSPPWQGPNTGELFF
few	TRBV6-5	TRBJ2-1	TRBD2	TGTGCCAGCAGACCGGGACTAGCGGGAACCGGTGAGCAGTTCTTC	CASRPGLAGTGEQFF
.	TRBV27	TRBJ2-7	.	TGTGCCAGCAGTTTAGGGGCAGGGGCCTCCTACGAGCAGTACTTC	CASSLGAGASYEQYF
.	TRBV5-4	TRBJ1-2	.	TGTGCCAGCAGGGCCTCCTGGGGCTACACCTTC	CASRASWGYTF
.	TRBV5-8	TRBJ1-1	.	TGTGCCAGCAGCGCCAGGGTGGACACTGAAGCTTTCTTT	CASSARVDTEAFF
.	TRBV5-4	TRBJ2-3	.	TGTGCCAGCAGCTTGTCCGCGGAGCTCCTCTCTCATACGCAGTATTTT	CASSLSAELLSHTQYF
.	TRBV3-1/TRBV3-2	TRBJ1-1	.	TGTGCCAGCAGCCAGACTGCTGAAGCTTTCTTT	CASSQTAEAFF
.	TRBV20-1	TRBJ2-3	TRBD1	TGCAGTGCTAGTGTCCGACAGGGGACGGGTACGCAGTATTTT	CSASVRQGTGTQYF
.	TRBV4-2	TRBJ2-7	.	TGTGCCAGCAGCCAAGAGTACTTGGCAGGGCAAGGGTACGAGCAGTACTTC	CASSQEYLAGQGYEQYF
.	TRBV19	TRBJ1-2	.	TGTGCCAGTAGTACTAATCAGGGGAACGGCTACACCTTC	CASSTNQGNGYTF
.	TRBV5-1	TRBJ2-7	TRBD1	TGCGCCAGCAGCCTCGGACCGGGACAGGGATCATACGAGCAGTACTTC	CASSLGPGQGSYEQYF
.	TRBV5-1	TRBJ1-4	TRBD1	TGCGCCAGCAGCTTGGGGGACAGGTATCCAACTAATGAAAAACTGTTTTTT	CASSLGDRYPTNEKLFF
.	TRBV6-6	TRBJ1-5	TRBD1	TGTGCCAGCAGCCCCCGAGCGGGCAGGGGGTATCAGCCCCAGCATTTT	CASSPRAGRGYQPQHF
.	TRBV6-5	TRBJ2-1	TRBD2	TGTGCCAGCAGCTTAGCGGGAGTCTCCTACAATGAGCAGTTCTTC	CASSLAGVSYNEQFF
.	TRBV21-1	TRBJ2-7	.	TGTGCCAGCAGCAAAGGAGGGCTAGCGGGAGTATCCTACGAGCAGTACTTC	CASSKGGLAGVSYEQYF
.	TRBV6-5	TRBJ1-5	.	TGTGCCAGCAGTTACTCCAAACTACAGGGCCAGCCCCAGCATTTT	CASSYSKLQGQPQHF
.	TRBV9	TRBJ1-6	TRBD1	TGTGCCAGCAGCGTGGCCGAGACAGGGGTTAATTCACCCCTCCACTTT	CASSVAETGVNSPLHF
.	TRBV5-1	TRBJ2-5	TRBD2	TGCGCCAGCAGCTCCTGGACTAGCCTCGAGACCCAGTACTTC	CASSSWTSLETQYF
.	TRBV12-3/TRBV12-4	TRBJ1-4	.	TGTGCCAGCGGACTTGCGAGGAAACTGTTTTTT	CASGLARKLFF
.	TRBV6-5	TRBJ2-2	.	TGTGCCAGCGGCGGTTCCTCCCGGGAGCTGTTTTTT	CASGGSSRELFF
.	TRBV15	TRBJ2-7	TRBD1	TGTGCCACCAGCGGGTACAGGGGGCTTTCCTACGAGCAGTACTTC	CATSGYRGLSYEQYF
few	TRBV4-2	TRBJ1-2	TRBD1	TGTGCCAGCAGCCAAGCTCAAGGACAGGTTACCTATGGCTACACCTTC	CASSQAQGQVTYGYTF
.	TRBV5-4	TRBJ2-5	.	TGTGCCAGCAGCTTTCGGGAGACCCAGTACTTC	CASSFRETQYF
.	TRBV10-3	TRBJ1-5	TRBD1	TGTGCCATCAGTGAGTCGATTGTGCCCACAACAGGGGCCCAGCCCCAGCATTTT	CAISESIVPTTGAQPQHF
.	TRBV7-9	TRBJ2-2	.	TGTGCCAGCAGCCCCCGACAGGTTCAGAACACCGGGGAGCTGTTTTTT	CASSPRQVQNTGELFF
.	TRBV5-1	TRBJ1-2	TRBD1	TGCGCCAGCAGCTTGGGAGGGGGACAGGGGGACTATGGCTACACCTTC	CASSLGGGQGDYGYTF
.	TRBV5-1	TRBJ2-1	TRBD2	TGCGCCAGCCGCTCGGGAGGAGCCTCCTACAATGAGCAGTTCTTC	CASRSGGASYNEQFF
few	TRBV5-5	TRBJ1-6	TRBD1	TGTGCCAGCAGCCGACAGGGAACCTATAATTCACCCCTCCACTTT	CASSRQGTYNSPLHF
.	TRBV6-5	TRBJ2-7	.	TGTGCCAGCAGTTACTCGACGGGAGAACCCTACGAGCAGTACTTC	CASSYSTGEPYEQYF
.	TRBV6-2/TRBV6-3	TRBJ2-5	.	TGTGCCAGCAGCTCCGGGGAGACCCAGTACTTC	CASSSGETQYF
once	TRBV7-9	TRBJ1-2	.	TGTGCCAGCAGCCCGCACAGGGAAATCAACTATGGCTACACCTTC	CASSPHREINYGYTF
.	TRBV7-2	TRBJ2-2	.	TGTGCCAGCAACCCGCGGGCAGTTACTTCCACCGGGGAGCTGTTTTTT	CASNPRAVTSTGELFF
once	TRBV6-6	TRBJ1-2	TRBD1	TGTGCCAGCAGGACAGGGGACGGTGGCTACACCTTC	CASRTGDGGYTF
.	TRBV11-2	TRBJ1-6	.	TGTGCCAGCAGCCCCTCCGGGAGCTCCTATAATTCACCCCTCCACTTT	CASSPSGSSYNSPLHF
.	TRBV28	TRBJ2-7	.	TGTGCCAGCAGTTTAGAAGGGAGGTACGAGCAGTACTTC	CASSLEGRYEQYF
.	TRBV9	TRBJ1-6	TRBD1	TGTGCCAGCAGCGCAAAGCAATTTGCCGGGACAGATAATTCACCCCTCCACTTT	CASSAKQFAGTDNSPLHF
.	TRBV7-8	TRBJ2-7	.	TGTGCCAGCAGCTTGAGTTACGAGCAGTACTTC	CASSLSYEQYF